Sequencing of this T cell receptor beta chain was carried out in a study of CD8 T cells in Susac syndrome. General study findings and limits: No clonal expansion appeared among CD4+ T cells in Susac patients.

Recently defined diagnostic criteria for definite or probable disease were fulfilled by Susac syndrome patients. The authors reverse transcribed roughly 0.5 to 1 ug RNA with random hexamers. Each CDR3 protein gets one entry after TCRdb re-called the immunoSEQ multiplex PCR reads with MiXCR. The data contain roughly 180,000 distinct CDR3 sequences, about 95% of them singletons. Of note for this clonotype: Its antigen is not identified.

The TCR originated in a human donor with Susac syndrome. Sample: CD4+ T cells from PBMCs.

Here the CDR3 reads CASSQEPVIGGYTF. CDR3 DNA sequence: TGTGCCAGCAGCCAAGAACCTGTCATCGGGGGCTACACCTTC. V is TRBV3-1 and J is TRBJ1-2, with unresolved D. Germline-derived CDR1 and CDR2 are LGHDT and YNNKEL (reference sequence). This CDR3 has 14 amino acids. V was cut by 0 bases and J by 8 bases, with 13 bases left in between.